This TCR beta chain came from a study of monozygotic twins with inflammatory bowel disease. This CDR3 has 16 amino acids. The germline V gene encodes CDR1 SGHTA and CDR2 FQGNSA. Study outcomes and limitations: Healthy co-twins had higher TCRbeta inverse Simpson diversity than their IBD twins. Fewer clonotypes were shared with others by IBD patients than by healthy twins, especially with disease activity.

Concerning this clonotype itself: Its matching antigen is unknown.

Eight separate reactions per sample served to make cDNA. Using the 5' RACE reads, TCRdb records one entry per CDR3 protein without DNA. The listing contains approximately 340,000 distinct CDR3 sequences. This TCR derives from a human donor with ulcerative colitis or Crohn's disease, or a healthy co-twin of an affected twin (not recorded which). This chain uses TRBV7-2 with TRBJ2-6; TCRdb selects TRBD2, and the lack of DNA leaves this call unchecked. Sequenced sample: blood. The CDR3 is CASSLGALPGANVLTF.